The rows below give T cell receptor beta chains drawn from one sample of a study of blood T cell repertoires in COVID-19. Produced via immunoSEQ multiplex PCR; TCRdb's table is partial and in-frame only. The data show a few hundred thousand clones, 87% seen once. The sample comprised peripheral blood. These receptors came from a man younger than 35 with active or convalescent COVID-19. Each CDR3 is given with its conserved first and last residue. A D gene is named only where the DNA matches it firmly. Size is stated for part of the rows, as once, few or many counts, or as a class when the clone is expanded.

j_gene | d_gene | abundance | v_gene | CDR3aa | CDR3nt
TRBJ2-1 | TRBD2 | . | TRBV6-1 | CASSELGLAGGNEQFF | TGTGCCAGCAGTGAACTGGGACTAGCGGGAGGAAATGAGCAGTTCTTC
TRBJ1-4 | . | . | TRBV3-1/TRBV3-2 | CASSRGHKYEKLFF | TGTGCCAGCAGCCGCGGACATAAATATGAAAAACTGTTTTTT
TRBJ1-2 | TRBD1 | . | TRBV18 | CASSPPGQGNYGYTF | TGTGCCAGCTCACCACCGGGACAGGGGAACTATGGCTACACCTTC
TRBJ2-7 | . | . | TRBV6-6 | CASSLLEGEQYF | TGTGCCAGCAGTCTCTTAGAGGGCGAGCAGTACTTC
TRBJ1-1 | . | . | TRBV29-1 | CSVGQENTEAFF | TGCAGCGTTGGACAGGAGAACACTGAAGCTTTCTTT
TRBJ2-7 | TRBD1 | few | TRBV18 | CASSAFPGQSVYEQYF | TGTGCCAGCTCAGCATTCCCGGGACAGAGTGTCTACGAGCAGTACTTC
TRBJ2-1 | . | . | TRBV27 | CASSLLNNEQFF | TGTGCCAGCAGTTTATTAAACAATGAGCAGTTCTTC
TRBJ1-1 | . | . | TRBV28 | CASGIGRNTEAFF | TGTGCCAGCGGTATTGGGCGGAACACTGAAGCTTTCTTT
TRBJ1-5 | . | . | TRBV5-6 | CASSLGGGLGQPQHF | TGTGCCAGCAGCTTGGGAGGGGGTTTGGGCCAGCCCCAGCATTTT
TRBJ1-1 | . | . | TRBV27 | CAISRGGEEAFF | TGTGCCATATCAAGGGGGGGTGAAGAGGCTTTCTTT
TRBJ2-3 | . | . | TRBV5-1 | CASSLAKPDTQYF | TGCGCCAGCAGCTTGGCAAAGCCAGATACGCAGTATTTT
TRBJ2-7 | . | . | TRBV15 | CATSRAPLRDEQYF | TGTGCCACCAGCAGAGCGCCATTGAGGGACGAGCAGTACTTC
TRBJ2-1 | TRBD1 | . | TRBV16 | CASSLGQGNNEQFF | TGTGCCAGCAGTCTAGGACAGGGAAACAATGAGCAGTTCTTC
TRBJ2-7 | . | . | TRBV19 | CASSISATGLFYEQYF | TGTGCCAGTAGTATCTCCGCGACAGGCCTATTCTACGAGCAGTACTTC
TRBJ1-2 | TRBD1 | . | TRBV27 | CASRETGGFRGYTF | TGTGCCAGCAGAGAGACAGGGGGGTTTCGTGGCTACACCTTC
TRBJ2-5 | TRBD2 | few | TRBV19 | CASSLRPPISGRARETQYF | TGTGCCAGTAGTCTCCGGCCCCCGATTAGCGGGAGGGCCAGAGAGACCCAGTACTTC
TRBJ1-5 | . | once | TRBV6-1 | CASSELRNDRFSGNQPQHF | TGTGCCAGCAGTGAGCTCCGGAATGACAGGTTCTCTGGCAATCAGCCCCAGCATTTT
TRBJ2-7 | TRBD1 | . | TRBV9 | CASSVGGTGGYEQYF | TGTGCCAGCAGCGTCGGGGGAACAGGGGGCTACGAGCAGTACTTC
TRBJ2-6 | . | . | TRBV7-9 | CASSPPGQSGANVLTF | TGTGCCAGCAGCCCCCCCGGACAGTCCGGGGCCAACGTCCTGACTTTC
TRBJ2-3 | TRBD2 | . | TRBV5-1 | CASSLGLAESTDTQYF | TGCGCCAGCAGCTTGGGACTAGCGGAAAGCACAGATACGCAGTATTTT
TRBJ2-2 | . | . | TRBV21-1 | CASSKALLDRLCALPLIPGELFF | TGTGCCAGCAGCAAAGCGCTTCTGGACAGGTTGTGTGCCCTCCCTTTGATCCCCGGGGAGCTGTTTTTT
TRBJ2-1 | . | . | TRBV10-3 | CAISESEHNEQFF | TGTGCCATCAGTGAGTCGGAGCATAATGAGCAGTTCTTC
TRBJ1-2 | TRBD1 | . | TRBV7-2 | CASSARTGDGYTF | TGTGCCAGCAGCGCCAGGACAGGGGATGGCTACACCTTC
TRBJ2-1 | TRBD1 | . | TRBV12-3/TRBV12-4 | CASSPGTGDEQFF | TGTGCCAGCAGCCCCGGGACAGGGGATGAGCAGTTCTTC
TRBJ2-4 | . | . | TRBV15 | CATSRVFRDSQYF | TGTGCCACCAGCAGAGTTTTCAGGGACTCTCAGTACTTC
TRBJ2-1 | . | few | TRBV4-1 | CASSLRIAVGEQFF | TGCGCCAGCAGCCTCAGGATAGCGGTCGGTGAGCAGTTCTTC
TRBJ1-1 | TRBD1 | . | TRBV10-2 | CASRDRWDTEAFF | TGCGCCAGCCGGGACAGGTGGGACACTGAAGCTTTCTTT
TRBJ2-2 | TRBD1 | . | TRBV4-1 | CASSQWSGGASGELFF | TGCGCCAGCAGCCAATGGTCAGGGGGCGCCTCCGGGGAGCTGTTTTTT
TRBJ2-7 | . | . | TRBV21-1 | CASTPGHHYEQYF | TGTGCCAGCACCCCAGGACACCACTACGAGCAGTACTTC
TRBJ2-3 | TRBD2 | . | TRBV9 | CASSASGRARVDTQYF | TGTGCCAGCAGCGCCAGCGGGAGGGCTAGGGTAGATACGCAGTATTTT
TRBJ2-7 | TRBD2 | . | TRBV6-5 | CASSYLREATYEQYF | TGTGCCAGCAGTTACTTGCGGGAGGCCACCTACGAGCAGTACTTC
TRBJ2-5 | . | . | TRBV5-1 | CASSLNRATETQYF | TGCGCCAGCAGCTTGAACAGGGCGACAGAGACCCAGTACTTC
TRBJ2-3 | . | . | TRBV6-5 | CASSMELVTDTQYF | TGTGCCAGCAGTATGGAGCTCGTGACAGATACGCAGTATTTT
TRBJ2-1 | TRBD2 | . | TRBV6-2/TRBV6-3 | CASSDGGDGLRQFF | TGTGCCAGCAGCGACGGGGGGGACGGTCTAAGGCAGTTCTTC
TRBJ2-7 | TRBD1 | . | TRBV28 | CASSFRGQFSYEQYF | TGTGCCAGCAGTTTCCGGGGACAGTTTTCCTACGAGCAGTACTTC
TRBJ2-2 | TRBD2 | . | TRBV2 | CASSRERGGLTGELFF | TGTGCCAGCAGTAGAGAGCGGGGGGGCCTCACCGGGGAGCTGTTTTTT
TRBJ2-1 | . | . | TRBV5-6 | CASSFVTAYNEQFF | TGTGCCAGCAGCTTCGTGACAGCCTACAATGAGCAGTTCTTC
TRBJ1-1 | . | . | TRBV7-2 | CASSLGWRGAFF | TGTGCCAGCAGCTTAGGGTGGAGAGGTGCTTTCTTT
TRBJ2-1 | TRBD1 | . | TRBV6-2/TRBV6-3 | CASSSGTGTDEQFF | TGTGCCAGCAGTTCCGGGACAGGGACTGATGAGCAGTTCTTC
TRBJ1-2 | . | . | TRBV6-1 | CASSFEARGNYGYTF | TGTGCCAGCAGTTTTGAGGCTCGGGGGAACTATGGCTACACCTTC
TRBJ2-7 | . | . | TRBV7-6 | CASSLEAGNTYEQYF | TGTGCCAGCAGCTTAGAAGCGGGTAACACCTACGAGCAGTACTTC
TRBJ1-1 | TRBD1 | . | TRBV25-1 | CASRGGQYTEAFF | TGTGCCAGCAGAGGGGGACAGTACACTGAAGCTTTCTTT
TRBJ2-7 | . | . | TRBV11-2 | CASSLAGDVGEQYF | TGTGCCAGCAGCTTAGCGGGAGACGTCGGTGAGCAGTACTTC
TRBJ2-5 | TRBD2 | . | TRBV4-1 | CASSQTGRLAGGETQYF | TGCGCCAGCAGCCAAACCGGGCGGCTAGCGGGGGGCGAGACCCAGTACTTC
TRBJ1-5 | . | . | TRBV28 | CASSSGGGWGNQPQHF | TGTGCCAGCAGTTCCGGGGGAGGTTGGGGCAATCAGCCCCAGCATTTT
TRBJ1-1 | TRBD1 | . | TRBV3-1/TRBV3-2 | CASSPPTGVGSEAFF | TGTGCCAGCAGCCCCCCGACAGGGGTAGGATCTGAAGCTTTCTTT
TRBJ2-2 | TRBD2 | . | TRBV5-1 | CASSHSFDGGPSSGRIGGELFF | TGCGCCAGCAGCCACAGTTTCGACGGGGGACCAAGTAGCGGGAGAATTGGCGGGGAGCTGTTTTTT
TRBJ1-4 | . | . | TRBV19 | CATQPQATNEKLFF | TGTGCCACCCAACCCCAGGCAACTAATGAAAAACTGTTTTTT
TRBJ1-6 | TRBD1 | . | TRBV4-1 | CASSQVNRGGRNSPLHF | TGCGCCAGCAGCCAAGTGAACAGGGGGGGTCGGAATTCACCCCTCCACTTT
TRBJ1-5 | TRBD1 | . | TRBV2 | CASSEDWTGFQPQHF | TGTGCCAGCAGTGAAGACTGGACAGGGTTTCAGCCCCAGCATTTT
TRBJ2-7 | TRBD2 | . | TRBV4-1 | CASSQDALLSGRAGYEQYF | TGCGCCAGCAGCCAAGATGCCCTACTGAGCGGGAGGGCCGGGTACGAGCAGTACTTC
TRBJ2-5 | TRBD2 | . | TRBV5-6 | CASSLQRGGRETQYF | TGTGCCAGCAGCTTACAGCGGGGGGGCCGGGAGACCCAGTACTTC
TRBJ1-1 | . | . | TRBV4-1 | CASSQPGRGSNTEAFF | TGCGCCAGCAGCCAGCCCGGGCGGGGGTCGAACACTGAAGCTTTCTTT
TRBJ2-7 | TRBD2 | . | TRBV11-2 | CASSFRLAGVGEQYF | TGTGCCAGCAGCTTCAGACTAGCGGGAGTGGGCGAGCAGTACTTC
TRBJ2-7 | . | . | TRBV4-1 | CASSHPREGSYEQYF | TGCGCCAGCAGCCACCCCCGGGAAGGCTCCTACGAGCAGTACTTC
TRBJ1-3 | TRBD1 | . | TRBV7-7 | CASSNGQGFGNTIYF | TGTGCCAGCAGCAACGGACAGGGTTTCGGAAACACCATATATTTT
TRBJ1-1 | . | . | TRBV4-1 | CASSHARGPEGTEAFF | TGCGCCAGCAGCCATGCCAGGGGTCCCGAGGGCACTGAAGCTTTCTTT
TRBJ2-3 | . | . | TRBV2 | CASSDWGGGTDTQYF | TGTGCCAGCAGTGATTGGGGCGGAGGCACAGATACGCAGTATTTT
TRBJ1-4 | . | . | TRBV18 | CASSLNRVSTNEKLFF | TGTGCCAGCTCACTTAACAGGGTTTCGACTAATGAAAAACTGTTTTTT
TRBJ2-3 | . | few | TRBV10-3 | CAISVMERSGASDTQYF | TGTGCCATCAGTGTCATGGAGCGCTCGGGTGCATCAGATACGCAGTATTTT